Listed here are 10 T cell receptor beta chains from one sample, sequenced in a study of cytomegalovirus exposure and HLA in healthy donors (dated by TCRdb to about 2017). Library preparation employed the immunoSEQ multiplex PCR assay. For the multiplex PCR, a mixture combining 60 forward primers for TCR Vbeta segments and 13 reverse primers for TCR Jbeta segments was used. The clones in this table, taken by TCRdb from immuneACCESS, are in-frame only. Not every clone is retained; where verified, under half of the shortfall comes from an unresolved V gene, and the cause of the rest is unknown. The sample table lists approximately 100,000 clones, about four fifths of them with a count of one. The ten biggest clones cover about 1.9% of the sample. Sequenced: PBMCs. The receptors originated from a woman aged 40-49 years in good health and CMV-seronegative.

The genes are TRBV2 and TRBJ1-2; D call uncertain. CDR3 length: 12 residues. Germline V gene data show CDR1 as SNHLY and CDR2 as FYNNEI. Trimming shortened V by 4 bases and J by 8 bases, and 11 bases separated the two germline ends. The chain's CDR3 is CASSGQVLGYTF. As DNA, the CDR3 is TGTGCCAGCAGTGGGCAGGTTCTCGGCTACACCTTC.

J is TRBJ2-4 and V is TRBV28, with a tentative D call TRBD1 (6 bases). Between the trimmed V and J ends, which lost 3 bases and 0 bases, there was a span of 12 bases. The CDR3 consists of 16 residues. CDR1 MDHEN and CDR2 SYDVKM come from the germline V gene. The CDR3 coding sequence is TGTGCCAGCAGTTTTGTGGGACACCTAGCCAAAAACATTCAGTACTTC. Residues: CASSFVGHLAKNIQYF.

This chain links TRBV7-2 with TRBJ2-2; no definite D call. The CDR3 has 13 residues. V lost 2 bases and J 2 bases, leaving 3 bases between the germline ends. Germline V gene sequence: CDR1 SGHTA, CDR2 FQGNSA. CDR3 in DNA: TGTGCCAGCAGCTTACTTAACACCGGGGAGCTGTTTTTT. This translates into CASSLLNTGELFF. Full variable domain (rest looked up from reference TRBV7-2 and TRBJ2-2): GAGVSQSPSNKVTEKGKDVELRCDPISGHTALYWYRQSLGQGLEFLIYFQGNSAPDKSGLPSDRFSAERTGGSVSTLTIQRTQQEDSAVYLCASSLLNTGELFFGEGSRLTVL.

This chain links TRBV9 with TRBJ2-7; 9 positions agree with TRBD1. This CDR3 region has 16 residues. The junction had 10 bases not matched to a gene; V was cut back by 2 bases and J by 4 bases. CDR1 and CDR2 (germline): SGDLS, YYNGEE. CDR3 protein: CASSVSAGTGKYEQYF. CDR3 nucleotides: TGTGCCAGCAGCGTTAGTGCCGGGACAGGGAAATACGAGCAGTACTTC.

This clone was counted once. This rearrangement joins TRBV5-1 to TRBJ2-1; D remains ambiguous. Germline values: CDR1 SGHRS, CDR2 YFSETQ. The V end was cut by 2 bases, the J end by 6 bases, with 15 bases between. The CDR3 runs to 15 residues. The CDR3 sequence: CASSFTEVLLNEQFF. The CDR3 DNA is TGCGCCAGCAGCTTTACCGAAGTCTTACTCAATGAGCAGTTCTTC. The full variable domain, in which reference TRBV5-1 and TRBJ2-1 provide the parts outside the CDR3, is KAGVTQTPRYLIKTRGQQVTLSCSPISGHRSVSWYQQTPGQGLQFLFEYFSETQRNKGNFPGRFSGRQFSNSRSEMNVSTLELGDSALYLCASSFTEVLLNEQFFGPGTRLTVL.

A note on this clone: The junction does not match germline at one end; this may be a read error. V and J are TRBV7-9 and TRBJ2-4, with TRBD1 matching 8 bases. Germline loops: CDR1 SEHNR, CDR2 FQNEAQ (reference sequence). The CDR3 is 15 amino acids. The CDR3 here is CSSSTDRVAKNIQYF. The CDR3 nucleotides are TGTTCCAGCAGCACGGACAGGGTGGCCAAAAACATTCAGTACTTC.

CDR3 sequence reads: CASMYSWSSGNTIYF. The CDR3 nucleotides are TGTGCCAGCATGTATTCCTGGAGCTCTGGAAACACCATATATTTT. The chain uses TRBV6-1 and TRBJ1-3; D gene ambiguous. The V end was cut by 7 bases, the J end by 0 bases, with 13 bases between. Germline V gene sequence: CDR1 MNHNS, CDR2 SASEGT. The length of the CDR3 is 15 residues.

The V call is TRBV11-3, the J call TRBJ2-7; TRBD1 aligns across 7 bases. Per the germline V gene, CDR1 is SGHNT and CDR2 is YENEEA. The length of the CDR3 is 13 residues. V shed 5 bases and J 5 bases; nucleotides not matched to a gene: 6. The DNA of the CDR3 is TGTGCCAGCAGCGTAGGACAGGTCAACGAGCAGTACTTC. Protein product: CASSVGQVNEQYF.

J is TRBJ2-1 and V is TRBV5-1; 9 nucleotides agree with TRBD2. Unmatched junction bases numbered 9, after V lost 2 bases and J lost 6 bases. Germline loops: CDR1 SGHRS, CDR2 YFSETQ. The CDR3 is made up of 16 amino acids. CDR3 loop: CASSFIPGLASNEQFF. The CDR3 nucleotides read TGCGCCAGCAGCTTCATCCCGGGACTAGCTTCCAATGAGCAGTTCTTC.

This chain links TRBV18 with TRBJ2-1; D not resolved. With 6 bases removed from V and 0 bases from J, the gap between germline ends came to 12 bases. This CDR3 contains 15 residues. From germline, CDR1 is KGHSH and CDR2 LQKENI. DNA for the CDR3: TGTGCCAGCTCTCCAGAAGTCTACTCCTACAATGAGCAGTTCTTC. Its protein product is CASSPEVYSYNEQFF.